These 26 T cell receptor beta chains were all obtained from the same sample, sequenced in a study of metastatic and nonmetastatic thyroid tumors. All patients reached thyroid surgery having received no treatment beforehand. TCRdb reprocessed the PCR reads via MiXCR. The data contain approximately 15,000 clones, 24% of them singletons. The specimen was tumor tissue. The receptors shown here come from a female donor with papillary thyroid cancer or a benign thyroid nodule (not recorded which). Some clones in this sample may be carry-over from other donors' samples.

There are many counts of this clone. Other DNA sequences in the sample encode the same CDR3. This sequence joins TRBV20-1 and TRBJ2-1; possible D gene TRBD1, 5 bases. V was shortened by 0 bases and J by 0 bases, with 12 bases between the two germline ends. The CDR3 has 16 amino acids. Germline V gene sequence: CDR1 DFQATT, CDR2 SNEGSKA (reference sequence). The CDR3 region is CSARDSRTPSYNEQFF. As DNA, the CDR3 is TGCAGTGCTAGAGATTCTAGGACACCCTCCTACAATGAGCAGTTCTTC.

Relative to its sample, this clone is medium-sized. The rearrangement joins TRBV6-5 to TRBJ1-3, with TRBD1 matching over 9 bases. CDR1 is MNHEY, CDR2 SVGAGI, per germline. The length of the CDR3 is 18 residues. The J segment lost 0 bases and the V segment lost 7 bases, leaving 13 bases of the junction unmatched. CDR3 residues: CASTSIDRGKLSGNTIYF. The CDR3 DNA follows: TGTGCCAGCACCTCAATTGACAGGGGGAAACTCTCTGGAAACACCATATATTTT.

This clone was seen many times. The V call is TRBV6-6, the J call TRBJ1-2; the D is unclear. The CDR3 totals 16 residues. Trimming removed 0 bases at V and 8 bases at J, with 19 bases between. In germline, CDR1 is MNHNY, CDR2 SVGAGI (reference sequence). The CDR3 here is CASSYSERQPRSGYTF. CDR3 DNA: TGTGCCAGCAGTTACTCGGAGCGGCAGCCGCGGTCCGGCTACACCTTC.

This clone was seen many times. V gene TRBV9 combines with J gene TRBJ2-1; no reliable D call. Germline V gene lookup returns CDR1 SGDLS and CDR2 YYNGEE. This CDR3 region has 14 residues. Trimming took 0 bases from V and 0 from J, leaving 4 bases between them. The CDR3 DNA sequence: TGTGCCAGCAGCGTAGGTGGCTCCTACAATGAGCAGTTCTTC. This codes for CASSVGGSYNEQFF.

DNA of the CDR3: TGTGCCAGCAGCTTTCAGGGAGGAACTGAAGCTTTCTTT. Residues: CASSFQGGTEAFF. The V and J genes are TRBV7-8 and TRBJ1-1, with D possibly matching TRBD1 (5 bases). V was clipped by 3 bases and J by 5 bases, with 10 bases between them. Germline CDR1 reads SGHVS; CDR2 reads FQNEAQ. This CDR3 region has 13 residues. The complete variable domain, with remaining parts taken from reference TRBV7-8 and TRBJ1-1, reads GAGVSQSPRYKVAKRGQDVALRCDPISGHVSLFWYQQALGQGPEFLTYFQNEAQLDKSGLPSDRFFAERPEGSVSTLKIQRTQQEDSAVYLCASSFQGGTEAFFGQGTRLTVV.

This chain connects TRBV6-1 to TRBJ2-7, with D possibly matching TRBD2 (6 bases). Trimming cost V 5 bases and J 1 base, with 15 bases left between them. The germline CDR1 and CDR2 sequences are MNHNS and SASEGT. CDR3 length equals 15 residues. The CDR3 DNA reads TGTGCCAGCAGTCCCCGAGTGGGGGGATCCTACGAGCAGTACTTC. As protein: CASSPRVGGSYEQYF.

This clone was seen many times. The chain links TRBV28 to TRBJ2-1; D is possibly TRBD1 (5 bases). The germline gives CDR1 MDHEN, CDR2 SYDVKM. Trimming removed 1 base at V and 10 bases at J, with 14 bases between. There are 14 residues in the CDR3. CDR3 sequence: CASSLFSTGREQFF. The DNA for the CDR3 is TGTGCCAGCAGTTTATTCTCAACAGGTCGGGAGCAGTTCTTC.

This clone occurred a few times. This rearrangement joins TRBV6-1 to TRBJ2-7; D ambiguous. Germline values: CDR1 MNHNS, CDR2 SASEGT. This CDR3 is 13 amino acids long. The CDR3 spells CATHTAAPREQYF. In nucleotides, the CDR3 is TGTGCTACGCATACGGCGGCCCCGCGCGAGCAGTACTTC.

This clone has ten or more counts. The chain couples TRBV2 to TRBJ2-5; TRBD1 matches 9 bases. The germline CDR1 and CDR2 sequences are SNHLY and FYNNEI. V gave up 5 bases and J gave up 5 bases; unmatched junction bases: 6. This CDR3 comprises 14 residues. The CDR3 protein is CASSPTGGGETQYF. CDR3 bases: TGTGCCAGCAGTCCGACAGGGGGAGGTGAGACCCAGTACTTC. Using reference TRBV2 and TRBJ2-5 for the parts outside the CDR3, the full variable domain is EPEVTQTPSHQVTQMGQEVILRCVPISNHLYFYWYRQILGQKVEFLVSFYNNEISEKSEIFDDQFSVERPDGSNFTLKIRSTKLEDSAMYFCASSPTGGGETQYFGPGTRLLVL.

This clone showed up many times. The genes are TRBV3-1 and TRBJ1-1; a possible D gene is TRBD1 (6 bases). V lost 4 bases and J 0 bases, leaving 12 bases between the germline ends. From germline, CDR1 is LGHDT and CDR2 YNNKEL (reference sequence). This CDR3 has 15 residues. The CDR3 bases are TGTGCCAGCAGCCCGCTGACAGGCTTGAACACTGAAGCTTTCTTT. Residues: CASSPLTGLNTEAFF.

This clone was seen repeatedly, ten times or more. The chain combines TRBV27 with TRBJ2-4, with 9 bases matching TRBD1. V lost 5 bases and J lost 6; bases outside the gene matches: 5. Germline V CDR1 and CDR2: MNHEY, SMNVEV (reference sequence). The CDR3 loop spans 14 amino acids. In nucleotides, the CDR3 is TGTGCCAGCAGTACCCGGGACAGGGCAAACATTCAGTACTTC. It codes for CASSTRDRANIQYF.

The sample holds a few counts of this clone. This chain connects TRBV28 to TRBJ1-2, with D perhaps TRBD1 (5 bases). From germline, CDR1 is MDHEN and CDR2 SYDVKM. The V gene lost 5 bases and the J gene lost 11 bases, with 12 bases spanning the gap. This CDR3 has 11 residues. CDR3 DNA: TGTGCCAGCAGTACCCCGGGGGGATACACCTTC. Translated: CASSTPGGYTF.

The gene calls are TRBV9 and TRBJ2-3; 9 nucleotides line up with TRBD2. With 0 bases clipped from V and 0 bases from J, the junction kept 11 bases outside the gene matches. The CDR3 spans 19 residues. The germline V gene encodes CDR1 SGDLS and CDR2 YYNGEE. DNA of the CDR3: TGTGCCAGCAGCGTAGACCCCGAGACCCTAGCGGGGAGCACAGATACGCAGTATTTT. The encoded protein is CASSVDPETLAGSTDTQYF.

This clone is medium-sized. The gene calls are TRBV6-5 and TRBJ2-3; D is uncertain. With 2 bases removed from V and 7 bases from J, the gap between germline ends came to 10 bases. The length of the CDR3 is 13 residues. The germline CDR1 and CDR2 sequences are MNHEY and SVGAGI. CDR3 loop: CASSYREGHTQYF. DNA for the CDR3: TGTGCCAGCAGTTACAGGGAAGGCCATACGCAGTATTTT.

The chain employs TRBV7-2 and TRBJ2-3; tentatively, D is TRBD2 (7 bases). Germline loops: CDR1 SGHTA, CDR2 FQGNSA. This CDR3 spans 14 amino acids. The ends were cut back, 0 bases at V and 7 bases at J, with 11 bases in the middle. The chain's CDR3 is CASSLAGGLNTQYF. CDR3 bases: TGTGCCAGCAGCTTAGCGGGGGGGCTAAATACGCAGTATTTT.

On this clone itself: Given the absence of the conserved phenylalanine or tryptophan at the CDR3 end, a read error is likely. This sequence joins TRBV20-1 and TRBJ2-2; possibly TRBD1 for D (5 bases). CDR3 length: 14 residues. Looked up from germline, CDR1 is DFQATT and CDR2 is SNEGSKA (reference sequence). CDR3 sequence: CSSLRAGNTGELFI. Here the CDR3 DNA reads TGCAGTTCACTCAGGGCAGGGAACACCGGTGAGCTGTTTATT.

This clone occurred a few times. The chain recombines TRBV27 with TRBJ1-2; a weak D match, TRBD1 (6 bases). This CDR3 contains 11 residues. The germline V gene encodes CDR1 MNHEY and CDR2 SMNVEV (reference sequence). V shed 8 bases and J shed 12 bases, with 16 bases lying between them. This CDR3 reads CASSDSVRHTF. The CDR3 nucleotides are TGTGCCAGCTCGGACAGTGTTCGCCACACCTTC.

This clone occurred a few times. This chain uses TRBV11-2 with TRBJ1-1, with D possibly being TRBD1 (5 bases). This CDR3 contains 15 residues. The V and J ends lost 5 bases and 0 bases respectively, with 13 bases between them. Looked up from germline, CDR1 is SGHAT and CDR2 is FQNNGV. CDR3 coding DNA: TGTGCCAGCAGCAGTATTACAGGATTGAACACTGAAGCTTTCTTT. Its protein is CASSSITGLNTEAFF. The variable domain in full, completed from reference TRBV11-2 and TRBJ1-1, reads EAGVAQSPRYKIIEKRQSVAFWCNPISGHATLYWYQQILGQGPKLLIQFQNNGVVDDSQLPKDRFSAERLKGVDSTLKIQPAKLEDSAVYLCASSSITGLNTEAFFGQGTRLTVV.

This clone counts as medium-sized. This chain joins TRBV7-2 and TRBJ1-1; no definite D call. CDR1 is SGHTA and CDR2 is FQGNSA in the germline V gene. The CDR3 is made up of 16 amino acids. The V and J ends lost 5 bases and 0 bases respectively, with 16 bases between them. CDR3 sequence reads: CASSPRTQTLNTEAFF. CDR3 DNA sequence: TGTGCCAGCAGCCCGCGAACCCAAACTTTGAACACTGAAGCTTTCTTT.

The chain is built from TRBV13 and TRBJ1-1, with 8 bases that match TRBD1. Germline V gene lookup returns CDR1 PRHDT and CDR2 FYEKMQ (reference sequence). Trimming removed 8 bases from V and 3 bases from J; junction bases left unmatched: 8. The CDR3 covers 14 residues. CDR3 in amino acids: CASLGWDRYTEAFF. The CDR3, as DNA: TGTGCCAGCTTAGGGTGGGACAGGTACACTGAAGCTTTCTTT.

Turning to this clone: The germline gene is not matched at one end of the junction; a read error may be the cause. The chain recombines TRBV2 with TRBJ1-6; perhaps TRBD1 as D (5 bases). The CDR3 consists of 14 residues. CDR1 and CDR2 (germline): SNHLY, FYNNEI. The CDR3 spells CVSNPGRGGSPLHF. The DNA of the CDR3 is TGTGTCAGCAATCCGGGACGTGGTGGCTCACCCCTCCACTTT.

The V call is TRBV7-2, the J call TRBJ2-7; 12 bases map to TRBD2. J gave up 7 bases and V 4 bases, and 8 bases lay outside the gene matches. CDR3 length: 15 amino acids. The V gene's germline CDR1 is SGHTA and CDR2 FQGNSA. CDR3 sequence reads: CASSSQPTSGSEQYF. CDR3 nucleotide sequence: TGTGCCAGCAGCTCTCAACCGACTAGCGGGAGTGAGCAGTACTTC.

The rearrangement uses TRBV9 and TRBJ2-2; 7 nucleotides line up with TRBD1. After removal of 4 bases from V and 6 bases from J, the junction contained 9 bases not matched to a gene. The CDR3 runs 15 residues. The germline V gene has CDR1 SGDLS and CDR2 YYNGEE. The CDR3 nucleotides read TGTGCCAGCAGCATCCGAACAGGGGTCCCCGGGGAGCTGTTTTTT. It translates to CASSIRTGVPGELFF.

This clone was counted at least ten times. The chain couples TRBV12-3 or TRBV12-4 to TRBJ1-5; 11 bases align to TRBD1. With 2 bases clipped from V and 5 bases from J, the junction kept 5 bases outside the gene matches. The CDR3 sequence is 16 residues long. The CDR3 spells CASSLSGQGGYQPQHF. The CDR3 nucleotides read TGTGCCAGCAGTTTATCGGGACAGGGGGGATATCAGCCCCAGCATTTT.

The rearrangement joins TRBV20-1 to TRBJ2-3; perhaps TRBD1 as D (5 bases). Per the germline V gene, CDR1 is DFQATT and CDR2 is SNEGSKA (reference sequence). Trimming left V 0 bases short and J 5 bases short, with 18 bases between. CDR3 length: 16 residues. The CDR3 reads CSARDPRGLREDTQYF. CDR3 sequence (DNA): TGCAGTGCTAGAGATCCAAGGGGATTGAGAGAAGATACGCAGTATTTT.

This clone was detected once. This rearrangement joins TRBV20-1 to TRBJ1-4; D perhaps matches TRBD1 (6 bases). The V end lost 0 bases, the J end lost 1 base, and 15 bases lay between the germline ends. This CDR3 is built from 17 residues. Germline-derived CDR1 and CDR2 are DFQATT and SNEGSKA (reference sequence). For the CDR3, the DNA is TGCAGTGCTAGAGATTCGGGACACCTAGGAACTAATGAAAAACTGTTTTTT. This encodes CSARDSGHLGTNEKLFF.